This T cell receptor (beta chain) was identified during a study of blood T cell repertoires in COVID-19. Study context: Spain, Italy and the United States supplied samples that represented acute and convalescent COVID-19.

Here immunoSEQ multiplex PCR was the method, and the copy in TCRdb shows in-frame clones only, minus some. Among 95,000 to 130,000 clones, about 80% were seen once, and the ten largest hold less than 9%. This TCR was recovered from a man aged 70-80 years with active or convalescent COVID-19. The specimen was peripheral blood.

DNA of the CDR3: TGTGCCAGCAGCTTAGTCGCTCAGGTGAACGAGCAGTACTTC. This translates into CASSLVAQVNEQYF. V usage is TRBV11-3 and J usage is TRBJ2-7; D uncertain. This CDR3 region has 14 residues. The ends were cut back, 1 base at V and 5 bases at J, with 12 bases in the middle. The germline CDR1 and CDR2 sequences are SGHNT and YENEEA. Variable domain in full (rest from reference TRBV11-3 and TRBJ2-7): EAGVVQSPRYKIIEKKQPVAFWCNPISGHNTLYWYLQNLGQGPELLIRYENEEAVDDSQLPKDRFSAERLKGVDSTLKIQPAELGDSAVYLCASSLVAQVNEQYFGPGTRLTVT.